The rows below give T cell receptor beta chains drawn from one sample of a study of shared clonotypes between healthy human individuals. Clones were sequenced by immunoSEQ multiplex PCR, and TCRdb holds only the in-frame ones, with some missing. The data hold some 490,000 clones, with over 75% observed a single time. Material: PBMCs. Receptors were obtained from a woman aged 40-49 years in good health. Some clones in this sample may be carry-over from other donors' samples. CDR3s include the opening cysteine and the closing phenylalanine or tryptophan. D genes are given only for firm matches. Clone size appears in some rows only: once, few, many, or a class for an expanded clone.

cdr3_nt	cdr3_aa	v_call	clone_size	j_call	d_call
TGTGGTAGCGGGTACAATGAGCAGTTCTTC	CGSGYNEQFF	TRBV27	NA	TRBJ2-1	TRBD2
TGTGCCAGCACCTCGCTATCGAACACTGAAGCTTTCTTT	CASTSLSNTEAFF	TRBV28	NA	TRBJ1-1	NA
TGCGCCAGCAGCCACCCCCGAGCTCCGTCCCCGTTCTTC	CASSHPRAPSPFF	TRBV4-1	once	TRBJ2-1	NA
TGTGCCAGCAGCTGGGACCCGGGAAACTATGGCTACACCTTC	CASSWDPGNYGYTF	TRBV5-5	NA	TRBJ1-2	NA
TGTGCCAGTAGTGGGACCGGGACAGGGTACCACGAGCAGTACTTC	CASSGTGTGYHEQYF	TRBV19	NA	TRBJ2-7	TRBD1
TGTGCCAGCCTTAACAGGGGGCGCACCTACGAGCAGTACTTC	CASLNRGRTYEQYF	TRBV28	NA	TRBJ2-7	TRBD1
TGCGCCAGCAGCCAGGTACCGGGAGCTATCGTTCAGTACTTC	CASSQVPGAIVQYF	TRBV4-3	NA	TRBJ2-4	NA
TGTGCCAGCAGTTACTCCCAGGGGATTAGCAATCAGCCCCAGCATTTT	CASSYSQGISNQPQHF	TRBV6-5	NA	TRBJ1-5	NA
TGTGCCATCAGTGAGGGAGCATACAATGAGCAGTTCTTC	CAISEGAYNEQFF	TRBV10-3	few	TRBJ2-1	NA
TGTGCCAGCAGCCCCACGGGGGGGGGCTACGAGCAGTACTTC	CASSPTGGGYEQYF	TRBV5-6	NA	TRBJ2-7	TRBD2
TGTGCCAGCAGCTTAGGAGGGGGCTATGAAAAACTGTTTTTT	CASSLGGGYEKLFF	TRBV13	few	TRBJ1-4	TRBD1
TGTGCCAGCAGTAGAGGACAGGGGGCTGCAGCTTTCTTT	CASSRGQGAAAFF	TRBV27	NA	TRBJ1-1	TRBD1
TGTGCCTGGAGTAGGGTCTTGCAAGAGACCCAGTACTTC	CAWSRVLQETQYF	TRBV30	NA	TRBJ2-5	NA
TGTGCCAGCAGCTTGCCAGGGGCTAGCACAGATACGCAGTATTTT	CASSLPGASTDTQYF	TRBV5-4	NA	TRBJ2-3	NA